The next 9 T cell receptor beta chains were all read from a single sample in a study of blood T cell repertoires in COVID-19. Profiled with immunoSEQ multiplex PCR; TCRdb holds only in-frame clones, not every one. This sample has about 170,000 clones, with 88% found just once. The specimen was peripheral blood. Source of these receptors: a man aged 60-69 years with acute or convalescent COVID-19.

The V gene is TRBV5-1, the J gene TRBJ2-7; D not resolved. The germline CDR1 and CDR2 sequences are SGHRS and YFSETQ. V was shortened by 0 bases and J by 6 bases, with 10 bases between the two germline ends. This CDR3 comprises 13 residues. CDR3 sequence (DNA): TGCGCCAGCAGCTTGGGGGCTCAGACCGAGCAGTACTTC. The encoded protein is CASSLGAQTEQYF.

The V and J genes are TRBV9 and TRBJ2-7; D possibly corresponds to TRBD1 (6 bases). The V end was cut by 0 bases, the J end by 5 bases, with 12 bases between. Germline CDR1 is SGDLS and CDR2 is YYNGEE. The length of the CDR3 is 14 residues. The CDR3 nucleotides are TGTGCCAGCAGCGTAGACCCCCAGGGGCACGAGCAGTACGTC. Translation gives CASSVDPQGHEQYV.

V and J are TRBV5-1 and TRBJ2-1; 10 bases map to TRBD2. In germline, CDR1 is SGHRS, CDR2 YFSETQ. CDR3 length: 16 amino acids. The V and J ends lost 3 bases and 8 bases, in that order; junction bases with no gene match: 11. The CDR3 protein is CASSSKVAGGRDEQFF. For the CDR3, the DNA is TGCGCCAGCAGCTCTAAGGTAGCGGGGGGAAGAGATGAGCAGTTCTTC.

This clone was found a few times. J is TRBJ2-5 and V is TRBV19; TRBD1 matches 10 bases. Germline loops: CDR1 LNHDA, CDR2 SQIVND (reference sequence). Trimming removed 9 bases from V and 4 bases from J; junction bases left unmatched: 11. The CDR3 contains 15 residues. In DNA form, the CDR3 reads TGTGCCAGCAGAAGGACAGGGGGAAACCTAGAGACCCAGTACTTC. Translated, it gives CASRRTGGNLETQYF.

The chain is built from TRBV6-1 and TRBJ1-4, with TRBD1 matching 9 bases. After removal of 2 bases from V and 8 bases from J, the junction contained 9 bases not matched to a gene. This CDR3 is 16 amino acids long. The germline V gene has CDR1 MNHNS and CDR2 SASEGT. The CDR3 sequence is CASSELMWDRDEKLFF. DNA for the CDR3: TGTGCCAGCAGTGAATTGATGTGGGACAGGGACGAAAAACTGTTTTTT.

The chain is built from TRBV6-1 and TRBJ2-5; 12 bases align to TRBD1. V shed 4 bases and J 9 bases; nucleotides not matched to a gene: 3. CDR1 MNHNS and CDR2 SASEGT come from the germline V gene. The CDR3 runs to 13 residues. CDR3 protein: CASSAGQGASQYF. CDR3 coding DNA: TGTGCCAGCAGTGCGGGACAGGGGGCTTCCCAGTACTTC.

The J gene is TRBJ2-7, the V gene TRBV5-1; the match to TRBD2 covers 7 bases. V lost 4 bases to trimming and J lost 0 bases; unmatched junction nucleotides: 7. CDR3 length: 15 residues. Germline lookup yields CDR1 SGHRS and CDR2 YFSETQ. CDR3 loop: CASSQTSPSSYEQYF. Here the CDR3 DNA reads TGCGCCAGCAGCCAGACTAGCCCCAGCTCCTACGAGCAGTACTTC.

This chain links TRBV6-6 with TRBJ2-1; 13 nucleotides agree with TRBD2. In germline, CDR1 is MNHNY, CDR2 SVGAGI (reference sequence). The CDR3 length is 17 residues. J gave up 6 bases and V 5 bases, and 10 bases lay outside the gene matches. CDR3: CASSRTTGTSGANEQFF. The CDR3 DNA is TGTGCCAGCAGTCGCACCACTGGGACTAGCGGGGCCAATGAGCAGTTCTTC.

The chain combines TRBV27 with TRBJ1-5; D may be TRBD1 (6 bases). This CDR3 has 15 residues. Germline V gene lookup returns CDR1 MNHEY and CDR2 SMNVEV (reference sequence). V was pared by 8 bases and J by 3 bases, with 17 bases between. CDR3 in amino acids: CASRDTGTFNQPQHF. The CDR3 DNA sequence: TGTGCCAGCCGAGATACAGGGACATTCAATCAGCCCCAGCATTTT.